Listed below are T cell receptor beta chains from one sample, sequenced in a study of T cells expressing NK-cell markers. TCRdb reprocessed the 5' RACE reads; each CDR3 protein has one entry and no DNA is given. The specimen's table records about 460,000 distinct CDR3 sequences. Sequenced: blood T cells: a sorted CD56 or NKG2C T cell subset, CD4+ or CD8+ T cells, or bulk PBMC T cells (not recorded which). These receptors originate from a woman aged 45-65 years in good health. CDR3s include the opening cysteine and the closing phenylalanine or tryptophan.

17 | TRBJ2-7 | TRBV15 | CATRSGLAGGPWDEQYF
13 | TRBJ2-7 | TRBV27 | CASSLAPYYEQYF
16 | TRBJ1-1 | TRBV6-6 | CASSYGQGKANTEAFF
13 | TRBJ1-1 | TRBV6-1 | CASSRGHNTEAFF
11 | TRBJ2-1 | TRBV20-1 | CSAWSGSILFF
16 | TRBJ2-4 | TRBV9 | CASSVDWWGSGNIQYF
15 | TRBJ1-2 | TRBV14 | CASSQEVVQAYGYTF
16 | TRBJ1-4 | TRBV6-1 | CASSDGTGVSDEKLFF
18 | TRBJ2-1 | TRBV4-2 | CASSQDPGLAGKYNEQFF
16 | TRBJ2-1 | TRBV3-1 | CASSQGVLAGVNEQFF
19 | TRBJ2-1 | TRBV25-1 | CASSERTSGRFFRGDEQFF
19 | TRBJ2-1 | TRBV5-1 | CASSSGLAGGPFSYNEQFF
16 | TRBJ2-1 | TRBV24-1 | CATSDWGLTSYNEQFF
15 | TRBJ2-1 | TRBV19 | CASTSTAGPGNEQFF
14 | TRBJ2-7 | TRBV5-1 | CASSWGQGPLEQYF
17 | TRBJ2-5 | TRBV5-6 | CASSLVGVQAYQETQYF
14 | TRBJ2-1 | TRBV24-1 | CATSDGTSGRGQFF
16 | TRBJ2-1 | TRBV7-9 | CASSPYSGTGGAEQFF
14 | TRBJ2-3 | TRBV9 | CASSVVAGGDTQYF
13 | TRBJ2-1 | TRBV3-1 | CASSPIRGSEQFF
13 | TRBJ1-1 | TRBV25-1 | CASSEFGVPGAFF
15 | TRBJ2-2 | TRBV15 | CATSTGQGSAGELFF
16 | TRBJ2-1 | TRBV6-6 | CASSYWVGVAYNEQFF
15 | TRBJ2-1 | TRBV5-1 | CASSEAGGNFNEQFF
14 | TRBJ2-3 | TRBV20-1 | CSAHGALSTDTQYF
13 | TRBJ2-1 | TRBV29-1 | CSVNRGMSNEQFF
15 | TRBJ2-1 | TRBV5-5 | CASSPHDRGIYEQFF
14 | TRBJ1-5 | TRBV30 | CAWRDSNPNQPHHF
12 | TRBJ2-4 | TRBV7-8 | CASSLSSQIQYF
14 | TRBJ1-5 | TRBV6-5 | CASRQGPNNQPQHF
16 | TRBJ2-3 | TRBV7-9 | CASSIYRGPDSDTQYF
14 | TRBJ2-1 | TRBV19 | CASKETSGYNEQFF
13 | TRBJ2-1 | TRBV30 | CAWLPSWGDEQFF
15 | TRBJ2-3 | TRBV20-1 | CSVFAGTVPTDTQYF
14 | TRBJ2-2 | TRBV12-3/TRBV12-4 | CASSRKGPSGELFF
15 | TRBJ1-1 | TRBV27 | CASRGAAGLNTEAFF
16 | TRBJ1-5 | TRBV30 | CAWSTGTGYPLPPQHF
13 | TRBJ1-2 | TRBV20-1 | CSARFQGDYGYTF
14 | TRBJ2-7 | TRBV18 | CASSSDRDVDEQYF
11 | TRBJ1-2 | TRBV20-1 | CSALQGEGYTF
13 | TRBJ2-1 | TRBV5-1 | CASSLVGAVEQFF
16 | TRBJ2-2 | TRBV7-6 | CASSPVGRDGTGELFF
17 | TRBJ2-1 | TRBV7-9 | CASSLVILPRGWDEQFF
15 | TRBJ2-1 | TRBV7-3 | CASSLSLADINEQFF
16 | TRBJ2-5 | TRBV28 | CASSFVGAVSQETQYF
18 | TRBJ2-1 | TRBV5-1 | CASSTGLAGGGIRDEQFF
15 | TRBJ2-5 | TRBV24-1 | CATSEEGPVPGTQYF
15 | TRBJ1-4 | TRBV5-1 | CASSSTGMTNEKLFF
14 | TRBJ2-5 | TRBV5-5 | CASSPGTGAETQYF
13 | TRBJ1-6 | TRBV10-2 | CASRGTGPSPLHF
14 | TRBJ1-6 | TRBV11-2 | CASSFGQGNSPLHF
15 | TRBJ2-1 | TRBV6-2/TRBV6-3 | CASSLGPLSYNEQFF
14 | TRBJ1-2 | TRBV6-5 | CASSYSSGLYGYTF
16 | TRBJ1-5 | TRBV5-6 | CASSVSGTGFNQPQHF
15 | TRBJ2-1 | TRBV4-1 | CASSQGRLAGGPRFF
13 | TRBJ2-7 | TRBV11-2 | CASSPLGATEQYF
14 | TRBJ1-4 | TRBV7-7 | CASSLRGPNEKLFF
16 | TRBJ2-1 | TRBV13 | CASSAGTSGSYNEQFF